The 18 T cell receptor beta chains below come from one sample, sequenced in a study of blood T cells in healthy people across ages. Then a second PCR, running roughly 7 to 11 cycles, was carried out with a sample-barcoded 5' primer and a J-beta primer mix. TCRdb ran MiXCR on the 5' RACE reads and lists one entry per CDR3 protein. The sample lists fewer than 650,000 distinct CDR3 sequences; roughly a quarter were seen once. The sample also formed part of further work on T cells of mothers and their children.

The sample taken for sequencing was blood. These TCRs come from a boy between 2 and 10 years old in good health.

This sequence joins TRBV3-1 and TRBJ2-5; D is ambiguous. V lost 5 bases and J lost 2, with 12 bases in between. The CDR3 is 14 amino acids. Looked up from germline, CDR1 is LGHDT and CDR2 is YNNKEL (reference sequence). The CDR3 bases are TGTGCCAGCAGCGCCGACCAGCGACAAGAGACCCAGTACTTC. This encodes CASSADQRQETQYF.

The chain joins TRBV30 to TRBJ2-6; 7 nucleotides line up with TRBD2. Germline loops: CDR1 GTSNPN, CDR2 SVGIG (reference sequence). The CDR3 has 16 residues. V lost 1 base to trimming and J lost 0 bases; unmatched junction nucleotides: 3. CDR3 region: CAWSGGSDSGANVLTF. Written as DNA, the CDR3 is TGTGCCTGGAGTGGCGGGAGTGACTCTGGGGCCAACGTCCTGACTTTC.

This clonotype has only a few counts. The V call is TRBV10-3, the J call TRBJ2-5; TRBD2 matches at 7 bases. Germline CDR1 ENHRY, CDR2 SYGVKD. This CDR3 comprises 13 residues. J gave up 1 base and V 4 bases, and 0 bases lay outside the gene matches. The CDR3 protein is CAISGGGQETQYF. The CDR3 coding sequence is TGTGCCATCAGTGGCGGGGGCCAAGAGACCCAGTACTTC.

V and J are TRBV7-3 and TRBJ1-2; D gene unclear. The V and J ends lost 11 bases and 0 bases respectively, with 16 bases between them. The CDR3 contains 14 residues. Germline-derived CDR1 and CDR2 are SGHTA and FQGTGA. CDR3 nucleotides: TGTGCCGGACCCTACGGGTCCCCTAACTATGGCTACACCTTC. It is translated as CAGPYGSPNYGYTF. The full variable domain, its missing parts supplied by reference TRBV7-3 and TRBJ1-2, is GAGVSQTPSNKVTEKGKYVELRCDPISGHTALYWYRQSLGQGPEFLIYFQGTGAADDSGLPNDRFFAVRPEGSVSTLKIQRTERGDSAVYLCAGPYGSPNYGYTFGSGTRLTVV.

V and J are TRBV7-3 and TRBJ2-5; 10 nucleotides align to TRBD2. V lost 5 bases and J lost 3; bases outside the gene matches: 6. The length of the CDR3 is 15 residues. Germline V lookup: CDR1 SGHTA, CDR2 FQGTGA. DNA of the CDR3: TGTGCCAGCAGCCAGGTCGGACTAGCGGAAGAGACCCAGTACTTC. Protein: CASSQVGLAEETQYF.

The chain is built from TRBV12-3 or TRBV12-4 and TRBJ1-5; D possibly corresponds to TRBD1 (6 bases). V lost 1 base and J lost 5, with 15 bases in between. The CDR3 consists of 16 residues. The CDR3 spells CASSLEGGGQDQPQHF. DNA of the CDR3: TGTGCCAGCAGTTTAGAGGGTGGGGGGCAGGATCAGCCCCAGCATTTT.

The rearrangement links TRBV28 to TRBJ1-5; D is perhaps TRBD1 (6 bases). The CDR3 loop spans 14 amino acids. Germline V gene lookup returns CDR1 MDHEN and CDR2 SYDVKM. The V and J ends lost 6 bases and 3 bases respectively, with 12 bases between them. CDR3 nucleotide sequence: TGTGCCAGCAGGGACGGACAGACCAATCAGCCCCAGCATTTT. Its translation: CASRDGQTNQPQHF.

This clonotype was observed a handful of times. The chain has TRBV10-3 and TRBJ2-4; possibly TRBD2 for D (5 bases). The V gene lost 0 bases and the J gene lost 0 bases, with 12 bases spanning the gap. CDR1 is ENHRY, CDR2 SYGVKD, per germline. The CDR3 loop spans 17 amino acids. CDR3 region: CAISESEVLLAKNIQYF. CDR3 in DNA: TGTGCCATCAGTGAGTCGGAGGTACTCCTAGCCAAAAACATTCAGTACTTC.

This clonotype was counted a few times. This chain connects TRBV7-9 to TRBJ1-2; the D is unclear. The germline V gene encodes CDR1 SEHNR and CDR2 FQNEAQ (reference sequence). V was trimmed by 1 base and J by 4 bases, leaving 7 bases between them. The CDR3 totals 13 residues. The CDR3 loop is CASSLERPYGYTF. The CDR3 DNA is TGTGCCAGCAGCTTAGAACGGCCCTATGGCTACACCTTC.

The genes are TRBV2 and TRBJ2-7; D possibly corresponds to TRBD1 (6 bases). The CDR3 has 16 amino acids. V lost 3 bases, J lost 5 bases, and 20 bases lay in between. CDR1 SNHLY and CDR2 FYNNEI come from the germline V gene. This chain's CDR3 is CASSDSEWAGAHEQYF. The CDR3 nucleotides read TGTGCCAGCAGTGATTCTGAGTGGGCAGGGGCTCACGAGCAGTACTTC.

The chain has TRBV2 and TRBJ2-3; TRBD2 agrees at 8 bases. V was clipped by 10 bases and J by 9 bases; unmatched bases: 3. Germline-derived CDR1 and CDR2 are SNHLY and FYNNEI. The CDR3 totals 10 residues. CDR3 sequence: CATRGGTQYF. The CDR3, as DNA: TGTGCCACCCGCGGGGGGACGCAGTATTTT.

The chain recombines TRBV3-1 with TRBJ2-1; D is possibly TRBD2 (5 bases). The V gene lost 3 bases and the J gene lost 5 bases, with 11 bases spanning the gap. This CDR3 region has 14 residues. The V gene's germline CDR1 is LGHDT and CDR2 YNNKEL (reference sequence). CDR3 bases: TGTGCCAGCAGCCAGGACCGGGAAGACAATGAGCAGTTCTTC. Translating gives CASSQDREDNEQFF.

The V and J genes are TRBV20-1 and TRBJ1-1; 12 nucleotides agree with TRBD1. The CDR3 is 18 amino acids. The germline V gene encodes CDR1 DFQATT and CDR2 SNEGSKA (reference sequence). The junction had 16 bases not matched to a gene; V was cut back by 3 bases and J by 5 bases. CDR3: CSASSPPGQGARRTEAFF. For the CDR3, the DNA is TGCAGTGCTAGCTCACCCCCGGGACAGGGGGCGCGAAGGACTGAAGCTTTCTTT.

The chain combines TRBV27 with TRBJ1-5, with 7 bases matching TRBD1. The ends lost 8 bases at V and 4 bases at J; junction bases unmatched: 11. The CDR3 length is 15 residues. Germline V CDR1 and CDR2: MNHEY, SMNVEV (reference sequence). Here the CDR3 DNA reads TGTGCCAGCGGACCCCGGGACAGCAGGAATCAGCCCCAGCATTTT. Translation: CASGPRDSRNQPQHF.

This clonotype was counted a few times. This rearrangement joins TRBV10-3 to TRBJ2-3, with 13 bases identical to TRBD2. V lost 10 bases, J lost 4 bases, and 8 bases stayed unmatched. Germline V gives CDR1 ENHRY, CDR2 SYGVKD. There are 15 residues in the CDR3. The CDR3 DNA is TGTGCCAGCGGGACTAGCGGGGCCGTCCCAGATACGCAGTATTTT. As protein: CASGTSGAVPDTQYF.

This chain links TRBV7-2 with TRBJ2-7; D might be TRBD2 (5 bases). Germline CDR1 reads SGHTA; CDR2 reads FQGNSA. Trimming pared 1 base from V and 5 bases from J, leaving 12 bases between. The length of the CDR3 is 14 residues. The CDR3 here is CASSLGGGPHEQYF. In nucleotides, the CDR3 is TGTGCCAGCAGCTTAGGAGGCGGGCCCCACGAGCAGTACTTC. Drawing the rest from reference TRBV7-2 and TRBJ2-7, the complete variable domain is GAGVSQSPSNKVTEKGKDVELRCDPISGHTALYWYRQSLGQGLEFLIYFQGNSAPDKSGLPSDRFSAERTGGSVSTLTIQRTQQEDSAVYLCASSLGGGPHEQYFGPGTRLTVT.

Notes on this clonotype: The junction differs from germline at one of its ends, possibly a read error. The V and J genes are TRBV27 and TRBJ2-5; no reliable D call. The J call may be in error: the DNA end matches TRBJ2-7 better. Looked up from germline, CDR1 is MNHEY and CDR2 is SMNVEV (reference sequence). CDR3 length equals 13 residues. The CDR3 DNA is TGTGCCGGCAGTTTAAGATTCTTGGGCGAGCAGTACTTC. Its translation: CAGSLRFLGEQYF.

This chain links TRBV27 with TRBJ1-2; tentatively, D is TRBD1 (5 bases). CDR3 size: 14 residues. V dropped 3 bases and J dropped 6 bases, with 14 bases sitting between them. Germline values: CDR1 MNHEY, CDR2 SMNVEV (reference sequence). CDR3 bases: TGTGCCAGCAGTTTTCTGAGCGGGACCCATGGCTACACCTTC. It specifies CASSFLSGTHGYTF.